This is a list of T cell receptor beta chains from one sample in a study of blood T cells in healthy people across ages. A single record per CDR3 protein comes from TCRdb applying MiXCR to the 5' RACE reads. The repertoire holds 800,000 or so distinct CDR3 sequences, 20% to 25% seen once, with 3% to 4% in the top ten. These sequences were also reported in another study, on T cells of mothers and their children.

The sample comprised blood. The receptor source for this set is a boy between 10 and 17 years old in good health. The CDR3 runs from the conserved cysteine through the conserved F or W. D genes are given only for firm matches. Clone sizes are given selectively: once, few, many, or a class where the clone is expanded.

V	size	D	J	DNA	CDR3
TRBV21-1	NA	NA	TRBJ2-7	TGTGCCAGCAGCAGCCAGCCCCCCCGGCCGGACGAGCAGTACTTC	CASSSQPPRPDEQYF
TRBV21-1	few	NA	TRBJ2-1	TGTGCCAGCAGCAGGAAAGCGGGGGGCCCTCCGGCTTACAATGAGCAGTTCTTC	CASSRKAGGPPAYNEQFF
TRBV4-3	few	TRBD1	TRBJ2-2	TGCGCCAGCAGCCAGGATAGACAGGGATTCGGGGAGCTGTTTTTT	CASSQDRQGFGELFF
TRBV7-9	NA	NA	TRBJ2-5	TGTGCCAGCAGCCGACAACTCGCGCCTTTCTTC	CASSRQLAPFF
TRBV27	few	NA	TRBJ1-2	TGTGCCAGCAGTCCCCAGACGGGACACCGCTATGGCTACACCTTC	CASSPQTGHRYGYTF
TRBV7-8	few	NA	TRBJ1-6	TGTGCCAGCAGCCCAGAGATAGGGGCAGGGGCGGATTCACCCCTCCACTTT	CASSPEIGAGADSPLHF
TRBV6-2/TRBV6-3	few	TRBD2	TRBJ2-7	TGTGCCAGCGGGGACTATCCAACTAGCGAGCAGTACTTC	CASGDYPTSEQYF
TRBV6-1	few	NA	TRBJ1-6	TGTGCCAGCAGTACGGGACACCCGAATAATTCACCCCTCCACTTT	CASSTGHPNNSPLHF
TRBV7-2	many	NA	TRBJ2-5	TGTGCCAGCAGCTCAACGGATCCGGCTTCTTGGGTCTGGGAGACCCAGTACTTC	CASSSTDPASWVWETQYF
TRBV5-1	NA	TRBD1	TRBJ2-7	TGCGCCAGCAGCTGGGCGGGACAGGGCTACGAGCAGTACTTC	CASSWAGQGYEQYF
TRBV29-1	few	NA	TRBJ2-7	TGCAGCAGGGAGAAAGCGGCGAGCTCCTACGAGCAGTACTTC	CSREKAASSYEQYF
TRBV28	few	TRBD1	TRBJ2-5	TGTGCCACCTCCGCCCCCGGGACAGGGAAAGTAAAGACCCAGTACTTC	CATSAPGTGKVKTQYF
TRBV7-2	NA	TRBD2	TRBJ2-2	TGTGCCGGGGCGGGGGGCGGCACCGGGGAGCTGTTTTTT	CAGAGGGTGELFF
TRBV27	NA	TRBD1	TRBJ2-7	TGTGCCAGCAGTTTATGGGGGACAGGGGATTACGAGCAGTACTTC	CASSLWGTGDYEQYF
TRBV6-2/TRBV6-3	few	NA	TRBJ2-5	TGTGCCAGCAGTTACATCGGGGCCGGGGAGACCCAGTACTTC	CASSYIGAGETQYF
TRBV25-1	few	NA	TRBJ2-4	TGTGCCAGCAGTGAGACCACAGGGTGGGGTTCAAGCATTCAGTACTTC	CASSETTGWGSSIQYF
TRBV7-2	NA	NA	TRBJ2-4	TGTGCCAGCAGCCCGCGACCCGGGATTCAGTACTTC	CASSPRPGIQYF
TRBV6-5	few	NA	TRBJ1-1	TGTGCCAGCAGTAACGATATCGGGACAATCAAAAGGAACACTGAAGCTTTCTTT	CASSNDIGTIKRNTEAFF
TRBV29-1	many	NA	TRBJ2-7	TGCAGCGCGGCGGGACCGGAGCCCGGCGAGCAGTACTTC	CSAAGPEPGEQYF
TRBV29-1	few	NA	TRBJ2-5	TGCAGCGTTGGGCGGGAACAAGAGACCCAGTACTTC	CSVGREQETQYF
TRBV18	few	NA	TRBJ1-4	TGTGCCAGCTCACCACAGGGGACATCTAATGAAAAACTGTTTTTT	CASSPQGTSNEKLFF
TRBV12-3/TRBV12-4	few	TRBD1	TRBJ1-2	TGTGCCAGCAGGCCCTGGGTACAGGGGAATAACTATGGCTACACCTTC	CASRPWVQGNNYGYTF
TRBV6-6	many	NA	TRBJ2-1	TGTGCCAGCAGTTTACCTTGGGGCTCCTACAATGAGCAGTTCTTC	CASSLPWGSYNEQFF
TRBV7-2	NA	NA	TRBJ2-2	TGTGCCAGCAGCCCCAGGGGGGGCAGCACCGGGGAGCTGTTTTTT	CASSPRGGSTGELFF
TRBV4-3	NA	NA	TRBJ1-1	TGCGCCAGCAGCCAAGATCTTCCCGGGGGGCTTCCGAACACTGAAGCTTTCTTT	CASSQDLPGGLPNTEAFF
TRBV29-1	NA	NA	TRBJ1-5	TGCAGCGTTGAAGTCCCGACAGCCCCCCGGCCCCAGCATTTT	CSVEVPTAPRPQHF
TRBV10-3	NA	NA	TRBJ1-1	TGTGTCATCAGTAACAGGGTCGACGCTGAAGCTTTCTTT	CVISNRVDAEAFF
TRBV5-1	NA	NA	TRBJ1-4	TGCGCCAGCAGCTTGGGGGCCCCGGTGGCTAATGAAAAACTGTTTTTT	CASSLGAPVANEKLFF
TRBV15	NA	TRBD2	TRBJ2-3	TGTGCCACCAGCCCCCAGCGGGGGGGCACAGATACGCAGTATTTT	CATSPQRGGTDTQYF
TRBV20-1	NA	NA	TRBJ1-4	TGCAGTGCTAGTACGGGAGCAACTAATGAAAAACTGTTTTTT	CSASTGATNEKLFF
TRBV7-2	NA	NA	TRBJ1-3	TGTGCCAGCAGCTTAGCGGAGGGGGGGGCTTCTGGAAACACCATATATTTT	CASSLAEGGASGNTIYF
TRBV2	NA	TRBD2	TRBJ2-5	TGTGCCAGCAGTGAAATCGGGCGGGGGAGTCGAGAGACCCAGTACTTC	CASSEIGRGSRETQYF
TRBV7-8	NA	TRBD1	TRBJ1-1	TGTGCCAGCACCCTGGGCGGGACAGGGAACACTGAAGCTTTCTTT	CASTLGGTGNTEAFF
TRBV20-1	NA	NA	TRBJ2-7	TGCAGTGCTATAAGTGGGCTCTTGCGTTACGAGCAGTACTTC	CSAISGLLRYEQYF
TRBV20-1	NA	TRBD2	TRBJ2-7	TGCAGTGCTATCCCGGGGGGTTCTAGTTACGAGCAGTACTTC	CSAIPGGSSYEQYF
TRBV2	few	NA	TRBJ2-2	TGTGCCAGCAACCTAGGGACTTATATGAACACCGGGGAGCTGTTTTTT	CASNLGTYMNTGELFF
TRBV7-2	NA	TRBD1	TRBJ2-5	TGTGCCAGCAGCTTAGGGACAGGGAACCTTTTAAGCTTC	CASSLGTGNLLSF
TRBV5-1	few	TRBD1	TRBJ2-1	TGCGCCAGCAGCCCCGGGACAGGGGGCACCTACAATGAGCAGTTCTTC	CASSPGTGGTYNEQFF
TRBV5-4	NA	NA	TRBJ2-5	TGTGCCAGCAGCTTTATTGGAGACAGTTTCCAAGAGACCCAGTACTTC	CASSFIGDSFQETQYF
TRBV7-6	few	NA	TRBJ2-3	TGTGCCAGCAGCGACCCTAGCGGCACAGATACGCAGTATTTT	CASSDPSGTDTQYF
TRBV27	few	TRBD2	TRBJ2-7	TGTGCCAGCAAGATACTAGCGGGGGCCTCCTACGAGCAGTACTTC	CASKILAGASYEQYF
TRBV7-2	few	NA	TRBJ1-4	TGTGCCAGCAGTTTAGGGTCTGCAACTAATGAAAAACTGTTTTTT	CASSLGSATNEKLFF
TRBV5-1	many	NA	TRBJ2-3	TGCGCCAGCAGCTTGGGAGGATACACAGATACGCAGTATTTT	CASSLGGYTDTQYF
TRBV14	NA	NA	TRBJ1-5	TGTGCCAGCAGCCAAGAACCCGGTCTGGATACGCAGCATTTT	CASSQEPGLDTQHF
TRBV5-6	NA	NA	TRBJ1-1	TGTGCCAGCAGCTTTCCCCAGAACACTGAAGCTTTCTTT	CASSFPQNTEAFF
TRBV6-6	many	TRBD2	TRBJ2-1	TGTGCCAGCACTGTAGCGGGAGGGTCCTACAATGAGCAGTTCTTC	CASTVAGGSYNEQFF
TRBV28	few	NA	TRBJ1-5	TGTGCCAGCAGCACTATAGCTAGCAATCAGCCCCAGCATTTT	CASSTIASNQPQHF